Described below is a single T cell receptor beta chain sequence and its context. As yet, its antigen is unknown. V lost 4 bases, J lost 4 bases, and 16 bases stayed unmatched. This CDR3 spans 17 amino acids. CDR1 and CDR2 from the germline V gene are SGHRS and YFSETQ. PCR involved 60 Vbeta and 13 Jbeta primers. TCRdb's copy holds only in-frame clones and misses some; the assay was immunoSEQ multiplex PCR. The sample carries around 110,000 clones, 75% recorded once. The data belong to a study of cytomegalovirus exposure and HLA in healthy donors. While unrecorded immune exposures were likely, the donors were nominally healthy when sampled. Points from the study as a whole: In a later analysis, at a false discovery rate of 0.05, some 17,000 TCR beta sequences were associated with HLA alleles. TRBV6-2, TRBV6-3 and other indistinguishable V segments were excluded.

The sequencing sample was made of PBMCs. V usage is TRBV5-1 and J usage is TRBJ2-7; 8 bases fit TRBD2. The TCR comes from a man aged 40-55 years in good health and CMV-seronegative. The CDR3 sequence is CASSVGRFGGVTYEQYF. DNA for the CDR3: TGCGCCAGCAGCGTGGGACGTTTCGGGGGGGTCACATACGAGCAGTACTTC.